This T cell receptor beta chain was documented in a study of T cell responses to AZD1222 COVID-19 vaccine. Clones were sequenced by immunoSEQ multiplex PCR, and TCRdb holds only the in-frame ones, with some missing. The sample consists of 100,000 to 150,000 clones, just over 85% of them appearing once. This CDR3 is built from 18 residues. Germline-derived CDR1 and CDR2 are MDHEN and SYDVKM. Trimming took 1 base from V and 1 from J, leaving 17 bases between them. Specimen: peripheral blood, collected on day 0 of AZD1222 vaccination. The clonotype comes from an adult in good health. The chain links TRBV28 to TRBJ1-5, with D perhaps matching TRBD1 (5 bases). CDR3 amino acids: CASSLFRRGAGSNQPQHF. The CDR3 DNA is TGTGCCAGCAGTTTATTCCGGAGGGGCGCGGGAAGCAATCAGCCCCAGCATTTT.